This TCR beta chain was sequenced in a study of CD8 T cells in Susac syndrome. A remark on this clonotype: Mismatch with germline at one junction end may stem from a read error.

Germline CDR1 SGHTA, CDR2 FQGNSA. This CDR3 comprises 13 residues. With random hexamers, 0.5 to 1 ug RNA was reverse transcribed. It was immunoSEQ multiplex PCR that amplified TCR beta CDR3 across 54 Vbeta and 13 Jbeta. From the immunoSEQ multiplex PCR reads, TCRdb called clonotypes with MiXCR, one entry per CDR3 protein. The sample lists 95,000 to 150,000 distinct CDR3 sequences; around 96% were seen once. The authors negatively isolated CD8+ and CD4+ T cells and FACS-enriched TEMRA cells. J is TRBJ1-1 and V is TRBV7-2; D unclear. Sequenced material: CD4+ T cells from PBMCs. The receptor was derived from a human donor in good health. This chain's CDR3 is CFSSLGINTEAFF. CDR3 DNA sequence: TGCTTCAGCAGCTTAGGGATTAACACTGAAGCTTTCTTT.